The 23 T cell receptor beta chains in this list originate from one sample, sequenced in a study of chemoradiotherapy in HPV16-positive cancers. Assay: immunoSEQ multiplex PCR; the TCRdb copy retains only in-frame clones and omits some. The sample lists some 2,800 clones; 87% were seen once. This sample comprised tumor tissue, obtained from a patient who underwent chemoradiotherapy. These receptors were collected from a human donor with HPV-associated anogenital cancer.

The rearrangement uses TRBV30 and TRBJ2-1, with a weak D call TRBD2 (5 bases). V was pared by 3 bases and J by 2 bases, with 20 bases between. The CDR3 has 17 amino acids. CDR1 and CDR2 (germline): GTSNPN, SVGIG (reference sequence). CDR3 amino acids: CAWSHHLGGPPYNEQFF. Written as DNA, the CDR3 is TGTGCCTGGAGCCACCACCTCGGAGGCCCCCCCTACAATGAGCAGTTCTTC.

As concerns this clone: The junction differs from germline at one of its ends, possibly a read error. The chain is built from TRBV19 and TRBJ1-2; D is possibly TRBD1 (5 bases). The CDR3 runs to 12 residues. CDR1 and CDR2 from the germline V gene are LNHDA and SQIVND (reference sequence). The CDR3 region is CASSREGRAFLF. The DNA for the CDR3 is TGTGCCAGTAGTCGAGAGGGCAGGGCCTTTCTCTTC.

V usage is TRBV11-2 and J usage is TRBJ2-3; D perhaps matches TRBD2 (6 bases). This CDR3 comprises 15 residues. Trimming took off 1 base at V and 5 bases at J, with 13 bases between the two ends. Germline V lookup: CDR1 SGHAT, CDR2 FQNNGV. CDR3 coding DNA: TGTGCCAGCAGCTTAGTTGACGGGGGAGGAGATACGCAGTATTTT. Its protein is CASSLVDGGGDTQYF.

V usage is TRBV6-4 and J usage is TRBJ2-6; D perhaps matches TRBD2 (6 bases). This CDR3 spans 16 amino acids. Per the germline V gene, CDR1 is MRHNA and CDR2 is SNTAGT. Trimming stripped 3 bases from V and 0 bases from J, with 9 bases between. The CDR3 bases are TGTGCCAGCAGTGATGGGGGGAACTCTGGGGCCAACGTCCTGACTTTC. Translating it yields CASSDGGNSGANVLTF.

The chain carries TRBV6-4 and TRBJ2-2; unclear D gene. Per germline, CDR1 MRHNA and CDR2 SNTAGT. CDR3 size: 14 residues. Trimming took 7 bases from V and 0 from J, leaving 9 bases between them. Here the CDR3 DNA reads TGTGCCAGCACTGATGGCCCGAACACCGGGGAGCTGTTTTTT. Its protein is CASTDGPNTGELFF.

The chain links TRBV19 to TRBJ2-1; D is tentatively TRBD1 or TRBD2 (6 bases each). Trimming shortened V by 3 bases and J by 8 bases, and 11 bases separated the two germline ends. The germline CDR1 and CDR2 sequences are LNHDA and SQIVND (reference sequence). The length of the CDR3 is 13 residues. DNA for the CDR3: TGTGCCAGTAGTATGACCGGGGGCGATGAGCAGTTCTTC. Protein sequence: CASSMTGGDEQFF.

The chain joins TRBV19 to TRBJ2-5; D assignment may be TRBD1 or TRBD2 (5 bases each). Germline values: CDR1 LNHDA, CDR2 SQIVND (reference sequence). V was cut by 5 bases and J by 4 bases, with 23 bases left in between. The CDR3 has 17 amino acids. The CDR3 here is CASSLHGSGAIRETQYF. The CDR3 DNA reads TGTGCCAGTAGTCTTCACGGGTCCGGGGCCATCAGAGAGACCCAGTACTTC.

This clone was detected only a few times. The rearrangement uses TRBV28 and TRBJ1-1; no clear D. V lost 3 bases to trimming and J lost 6 bases, with 14 bases between them. This CDR3 is built from 14 residues. Germline CDR1 and CDR2: MDHEN and SYDVKM. The CDR3 loop reads CASSFPVSDPEAFF. The CDR3 bases are TGTGCCAGCAGTTTCCCAGTCTCTGACCCTGAAGCTTTCTTT.

The chain uses TRBV7-2 and TRBJ1-1; 10 positions match TRBD1. Germline loops: CDR1 SGHTA, CDR2 FQGNSA. Unmatched junction bases numbered 8, after V lost 8 bases and J lost 5 bases. CDR3 length equals 14 residues. CDR3 in DNA: TGTGCCAGCTCGGGACAGGGGCCCGGGACTGAAGCTTTCTTT. Protein sequence: CASSGQGPGTEAFF.

The chain combines TRBV2 with TRBJ2-7, with D perhaps given as TRBD1 or TRBD2 (5 bases each). Trimming left V 10 bases short and J 0 bases short, with 16 bases between. This CDR3 is built from 14 residues. Germline V CDR1 and CDR2: SNHLY, FYNNEI. DNA of the CDR3: TGTGCCACTAACCGGGACCGGAGCTCCTACGAGCAGTACTTC. Translating gives CATNRDRSSYEQYF.

The chain carries TRBV19 and TRBJ2-1, with 8 bases identical to TRBD2. The CDR3 has 16 residues. J was trimmed by 3 bases and V by 4 bases; bases with no gene match: 8. Germline values: CDR1 LNHDA, CDR2 SQIVND (reference sequence). The CDR3 DNA sequence: TGTGCCAGTAGTACCCTGGCTAGCGGGTACTACAATGAGCAGTTCTTC. It specifies CASSTLASGYYNEQFF. The full variable domain, in which reference TRBV19 and TRBJ2-1 provide the parts outside the CDR3, is DGGITQSPKYLFRKEGQNVTLSCEQNLNHDAMYWYRQDPGQGLRLIYYSQIVNDFQKGDIAEGYSVSREKKESFPLTVTSAQKNPTAFYLCASSTLASGYYNEQFFGPGTRLTVL.

The chain combines TRBV30 with TRBJ1-2; D is unclear. With 8 bases removed from V and 4 bases from J, the gap between germline ends came to 11 bases. Germline values: CDR1 GTSNPN, CDR2 SVGIG (reference sequence). The CDR3 is 11 amino acids. CDR3 in amino acids: CAREGIYGYTF. The CDR3 nucleotides read TGTGCCAGAGAAGGGATCTATGGCTACACCTTC.

The CDR3 reads CASSIDQETQYF. The CDR3 DNA reads TGTGCCAGTAGTATAGATCAAGAGACCCAGTACTTC. The chain is built from TRBV19 and TRBJ2-5; D call uncertain. This CDR3 is built from 12 residues. Between the trimmed V and J ends, which lost 0 bases and 2 bases, there was a span of 1 base. Germline V gene lookup returns CDR1 LNHDA and CDR2 SQIVND (reference sequence).

The genes are TRBV15 and TRBJ2-5; D possibly corresponds to TRBD1 (6 bases). The CDR3 is made up of 16 amino acids. Trimming cost V 1 base and J 2 bases, with 14 bases left between them. CDR1 LNHNV and CDR2 YYDKDF come from the germline V gene (reference sequence). The CDR3 bases are TGTGCCACCAGCAGAGCCGGGATTACAGGGCAAGAGACCCAGTACTTC. This encodes CATSRAGITGQETQYF.

The chain employs TRBV7-2 and TRBJ2-7; D perhaps matches TRBD1 (7 bases). V lost 9 bases, J lost 5 bases, and 23 bases lay in between. Germline lookup yields CDR1 SGHTA and CDR2 FQGNSA. The CDR3 consists of 15 residues. The CDR3 loop is CARTGISGASHEQYF. The CDR3 nucleotides read TGTGCCAGGACAGGGATTAGCGGCGCGTCCCACGAGCAGTACTTC. The variable domain in full, with the rest retrieved from reference TRBV7-2 and TRBJ2-7, is GAGVSQSPSNKVTEKGKDVELRCDPISGHTALYWYRQSLGQGLEFLIYFQGNSAPDKSGLPSDRFSAERTGGSVSTLTIQRTQQEDSAVYLCARTGISGASHEQYFGPGTRLTVT.

The sample holds a few counts of this clone. The chain uses TRBV6-6 and TRBJ2-2; unclear D gene. Germline assignment: CDR1 MNHNY and CDR2 SVGAGI (reference sequence). V lost 6 bases to trimming and J lost 5 bases, with 13 bases between them. There are 14 residues in the CDR3. The CDR3 spells CASRSYSQTGELFF. In nucleotides, the CDR3 is TGTGCCAGCAGGTCTTATTCGCAGACCGGGGAGCTGTTTTTT.

The chain links TRBV7-2 to TRBJ1-1, with 7 nucleotides matching TRBD1. CDR1 and CDR2 (germline): SGHTA, FQGNSA. J was trimmed by 1 base and V by 1 base; bases with no gene match: 3. This CDR3 has 15 amino acids. This CDR3 is CASSLGDRRNTEAFF. The CDR3 nucleotides are TGTGCCAGCAGCTTAGGGGACAGACGGAACACTGAAGCTTTCTTT.

The chain is built from TRBV19 and TRBJ2-5, with 11 bases lining up with TRBD1. After removal of 3 bases from V and 5 bases from J, the junction contained 5 bases not matched to a gene. Looked up from germline, CDR1 is LNHDA and CDR2 is SQIVND (reference sequence). The CDR3 contains 15 residues. CDR3 residues: CASSIGTGGGETQYF. For the CDR3, the DNA is TGTGCCAGTAGTATCGGGACAGGGGGTGGGGAGACCCAGTACTTC.

The chain recombines TRBV6-1 with TRBJ1-2; 7 bases agree with TRBD1. CDR1 is MNHNS, CDR2 SASEGT, per germline. The J segment lost 8 bases and the V segment lost 3 bases, leaving 18 bases of the junction unmatched. The CDR3 extends over 17 amino acids. CDR3 bases: TGTGCCAGCAGTGACGTAGGTTCCAGGGGGAGGTCGAGAGGCTACACCTTC. Translating gives CASSDVGSRGRSRGYTF.

The CDR3 spells CASSQSLGLAGLYNEQFF. DNA of the CDR3: TGTGCCAGCAGCCAATCTCTTGGACTAGCGGGACTTTACAATGAGCAGTTCTTC. The chain employs TRBV4-2 and TRBJ2-1, with TRBD2 matching 12 bases. With 2 bases clipped from V and 4 bases from J, the junction kept 9 bases outside the gene matches. Germline CDR1 reads LGHNA; CDR2 reads YNFKEQ. The CDR3 consists of 18 residues.

In the case of this clone: Other DNA sequences in the sample encode the same CDR3. The rearrangement uses TRBV9 and TRBJ1-5; D not resolved. The CDR3 sequence is 14 residues long. The germline V gene encodes CDR1 SGDLS and CDR2 YYNGEE. V was pared by 3 bases and J by 5 bases, with 12 bases between. The CDR3 DNA reads as TGTGCCAGCAGCGGAGGAGTTCTTGATCAGCCCCAGCATTTT. This sequence encodes CASSGGVLDQPQHF.

This clone was recorded only once. The chain joins TRBV10-3 to TRBJ2-7, with TRBD2 identical over 8 bases. Germline CDR1 is ENHRY and CDR2 is SYGVKD. V dropped 6 bases and J dropped 6; count of bases not matched to a gene: 7. The CDR3 runs to 13 residues. CDR3 nucleotides: TGTGCCATCAGGGAAGCGGGAGATGGCGAGCAGTACTTC. Protein sequence: CAIREAGDGEQYF.

Only one count was recorded for this clone. The V call is TRBV9, the J call TRBJ2-3; 7 nucleotides line up with TRBD2. This CDR3 region has 16 residues. J lost 5 bases, V lost 2 bases, and 11 bases had no gene match. Germline V CDR1 and CDR2: SGDLS, YYNGEE. CDR3 sequence: CASSVDKRGALDTQYF. CDR3 bases: TGTGCCAGCAGCGTCGACAAGCGGGGAGCTTTAGATACGCAGTATTTT.